The following is a T cell receptor (beta chain) sequence with its context. Its target is unknown. The germline gives CDR1 KGHSH, CDR2 LQKENI. Trimming removed 3 bases at V and 5 bases at J, with 13 bases between. There are 14 residues in the CDR3. This sample stems from a study of T cell responses to AZD1222 COVID-19 vaccine. Clones were sequenced by immunoSEQ multiplex PCR, and TCRdb holds only the in-frame ones, with some missing. The table records 100,000 to 150,000 clones, 80% to 95% of them present only once. Overall study findings and caveats: Reportedly, close to half of spike-specific TCRs are directed against unmutated variant regions. White British people made up most donors, females outnumbered males, and clonal diversity was possibly underestimated.

Second-dose groups at about 4 or about 12 weeks were pooled. This chain connects TRBV18 to TRBJ2-5, with a tentative D call TRBD1 (6 bases). Sample: peripheral blood, taken 28 days after the second AZD1222 dose. The source is an adult who received the AZD1222 COVID-19 vaccine. The CDR3 nucleotides read TGTGCCAGCTCACCTCCCGAGCAGGGGGAGACCCAGTACTTC. As protein: CASSPPEQGETQYF.